The next 18 T cell receptor beta chains were all read from a single sample in a study of blood T cell repertoires in COVID-19. Method: immunoSEQ multiplex PCR; TCRdb's copy keeps in-frame clones and lacks some. The sample has fewer than 350,000 clones, around nine tenths seen once. The sequencing sample was made of peripheral blood. Receptors were obtained from a man aged 40-50 years with active or convalescent COVID-19.

The genes are TRBV2 and TRBJ2-7, with 9 bases that match TRBD1. Germline V lookup: CDR1 SNHLY, CDR2 FYNNEI. The junction had 6 bases not matched to a gene; V was cut back by 5 bases and J by 4 bases. This CDR3 region has 14 residues. CDR3 sequence reads: CASSSDRGTYEQYF. The CDR3 region has the DNA TGTGCCAGCAGTTCCGACAGGGGGACATACGAGCAGTACTTC.

Details on this clone: Other DNA variants within this sample encode the same CDR3. The rearrangement uses TRBV14 and TRBJ2-1; D not resolved. V gave up 2 bases and J gave up 1 base, with 6 bases separating them. Per the germline V gene, CDR1 is SGHDN and CDR2 is FVKESK. CDR3 size: 14 residues. Here the CDR3 reads CASSQQVSYNEQFF. The DNA for the CDR3 is TGTGCCAGCAGCCAACAGGTATCCTACAATGAGCAGTTCTTC.

This chain connects TRBV27 to TRBJ2-1; 8 bases fit TRBD1. The V gene's germline CDR1 is MNHEY and CDR2 SMNVEV (reference sequence). The V segment lost 5 bases and the J segment 9 bases; nucleotides outside the gene matches: 15. The CDR3 spans 16 residues. The CDR3 spells CASSPARTGQSGEQFF. For the CDR3, the DNA is TGTGCCAGCAGTCCGGCAAGGACAGGGCAGAGCGGTGAGCAGTTCTTC.

This clone came up once. The chain links TRBV19 to TRBJ1-5, with D possibly matching TRBD1 (5 bases). This CDR3 contains 18 residues. V shed 5 bases and J shed 1 base, with 21 bases lying between them. Germline values: CDR1 LNHDA, CDR2 SQIVND (reference sequence). CDR3 residues: CASSLKAGGVRSNQPQHF. The CDR3 region has the DNA TGTGCCAGTAGTCTCAAAGCGGGAGGGGTGAGGAGCAATCAGCCCCAGCATTTT.

This clone came up a few times. Here the CDR3 reads CASSENRGTEAFF. The CDR3 nucleotides read TGTGCCAGCAGCGAAAACCGGGGCACTGAAGCTTTCTTT. J is TRBJ1-1 and V is TRBV11-2; no clear D gene. Germline CDR1 is SGHAT and CDR2 is FQNNGV. The CDR3 runs 13 residues. Trimming removed 5 bases at V and 4 bases at J, with 11 bases between.

The V and J genes are TRBV4-1 and TRBJ1-1; 8 positions agree with TRBD1. CDR3 length: 14 amino acids. CDR1 is MGHRA and CDR2 is YSYEKL in the germline V gene. Trimming took 4 bases from V and 7 from J; bases not matched to a gene: 8. This CDR3 is CASSPQDRAREAFF. The CDR3 coding sequence is TGCGCCAGCAGCCCTCAGGACAGGGCCCGTGAAGCTTTCTTT.

The chain couples TRBV20-1 to TRBJ1-1, with 7 positions matching TRBD1. Unmatched junction bases numbered 4, after V lost 2 bases and J lost 10 bases. Germline V gene lookup returns CDR1 DFQATT and CDR2 SNEGSKA (reference sequence). The CDR3 is made up of 11 amino acids. The CDR3 spells CSARKGGLAFF. DNA of the CDR3: TGCAGTGCTAGAAAAGGGGGCTTAGCTTTCTTT.

This clone was seen just once. The chain links TRBV4-1 to TRBJ2-7, with D perhaps matching TRBD1 (6 bases). The V gene lost 3 bases and the J gene lost 6 bases, with 12 bases spanning the gap. This CDR3 has 13 residues. Germline-derived CDR1 and CDR2 are MGHRA and YSYEKL. The CDR3 loop is CASSQETGSEQYF. The CDR3 DNA follows: TGCGCCAGCAGCCAGGAAACAGGGTCCGAGCAGTACTTC.

This clone has only a few counts. This chain uses TRBV6-5 with TRBJ2-5; no reliable D call. Germline V gene data show CDR1 as MNHEY and CDR2 as SVGAGI. Trimming left V 5 bases short and J 4 bases short, with 11 bases between. The CDR3 length is 13 residues. The CDR3: CASSPGGPETQYF. The CDR3 DNA reads TGTGCCAGCAGTCCGGGTGGTCCAGAGACCCAGTACTTC.

The V call is TRBV28, the J call TRBJ1-2; TRBD1 agrees at 7 bases. J lost 4 bases, V lost 1 base, and 6 bases had no gene match. The CDR3 sequence is 15 residues long. CDR1 is MDHEN, CDR2 SYDVKM, per germline. Here the CDR3 reads CASSLSGGRGYGYTF. CDR3 nucleotides: TGTGCCAGCAGTTTATCAGGGGGACGGGGCTATGGCTACACCTTC.

This chain connects TRBV3-1 (or the pseudogene TRBV3-2) to TRBJ2-7; 13 bases match TRBD2. Germline values: CDR1 LGHDT, CDR2 YNNKEL (reference sequence). V trimming: 4 bases; J trimming: 4 bases; junction bases outside the gene matches: 4. CDR3 length: 15 amino acids. CDR3 bases: TGTGCCAGCAGCCGGACTAGCGGGGGCACTTACGAGCAGTACTTC. The encoded protein is CASSRTSGGTYEQYF.

This clone was detected only once. The chain employs TRBV9 and TRBJ2-6; D unresolved. Germline V gene sequence: CDR1 SGDLS, CDR2 YYNGEE. There are 16 residues in the CDR3. The V end was cut by 4 bases, the J end by 0 bases, with 11 bases between. In nucleotides, the CDR3 is TGTGCCAGCAGCTCACCAGTCCGCTCTGGGGCCAACGTCCTGACTTTC. This codes for CASSSPVRSGANVLTF. The full variable domain, in which reference TRBV9 and TRBJ2-6 provide the parts outside the CDR3, is DSGVTQTPKHLITATGQRVTLRCSPRSGDLSVYWYQQSLDQGLQFLIQYYNGEERAKGNILERFSAQQFPDLHSELNLSSLELGDSALYFCASSSPVRSGANVLTFGAGSRLTVL.

This chain links TRBV21-1 with TRBJ2-7; TRBD1 was called by the table and not checked on the DNA. TRBV21-1 is described as a pseudogene. This CDR3 is built from 16 residues. The CDR3 sequence is CASSNNSDTQKNEQYF. DNA for the CDR3: TGTGCCAGCAGCAATAATTCGGACACCCAAAAAAACGAGCAGTACTTC.

Only a few counts were recorded for this clone. V gene TRBV11-3 combines with J gene TRBJ1-6; TRBD1 might be the D (6 bases). The germline V gene encodes CDR1 SGHNT and CDR2 YENEEA. Deletions cut 6 bases from V and 6 bases from J, with 9 bases between. The CDR3 runs to 13 residues. The CDR3 DNA follows: TGTGCCAGCAGGAGGGGGACTAATTCACCCCTCCACTTT. Translated: CASRRGTNSPLHF.

The chain joins TRBV11-2 to TRBJ2-7; weak D call: TRBD1 (6 bases). Germline values: CDR1 SGHAT, CDR2 FQNNGV. The CDR3 is 14 residues long. V lost 1 base and J 7 bases, leaving 14 bases between the germline ends. The CDR3 coding sequence is TGTGCCAGCAGCTTAGGGACAAGGGGGTTTGAGCAGTACTTC. It translates to CASSLGTRGFEQYF.

Details on this clone: Other DNA sequences within the sample encode an identical CDR3. The chain employs TRBV5-6 and TRBJ1-3; 7 bases line up with TRBD1. In germline, CDR1 is SGHDT, CDR2 YYEEEE. The length of the CDR3 is 15 residues. The ends lost 3 bases at V and 0 bases at J; junction bases unmatched: 3. The CDR3 DNA sequence: TGTGCCAGCAGCTCGGGACAGCTCTCTGGAAACACCATATATTTT. This translates into CASSSGQLSGNTIYF.

The chain employs TRBV4-1 and TRBJ2-2, with TRBD2 identical over 8 bases. The CDR3 is made up of 16 amino acids. Germline values: CDR1 MGHRA, CDR2 YSYEKL. V was pared by 3 bases and J by 1 base, with 4 bases of the junction left unmatched. In DNA form, the CDR3 reads TGCGCCAGCAGCCACGGGGGGGGACTGAACACCGGGGAGCTGTTTTTT. It codes for CASSHGGGLNTGELFF.

The chain has TRBV15 and TRBJ1-2, with 7 bases that match TRBD1. Germline CDR1 reads LNHNV; CDR2 reads YYDKDF (reference sequence). J lost 5 bases, V lost 3 bases, and 9 bases had no gene match. The CDR3 is 15 amino acids. The CDR3 DNA reads TGTGCCACCAGCAGCGGACAGGCGGGATTATATGGCTACACCTTC. This encodes CATSSGQAGLYGYTF.